Listed here are 27 T cell receptor beta chains from one sample, sequenced in a study of cytomegalovirus exposure and HLA in healthy donors. PCR employed 60 Vbeta and 13 Jbeta primers. Generated by immunoSEQ multiplex PCR, the TCRdb table keeps only in-frame clones and is missing some. The repertoire includes 150,000 to 200,000 clones, roughly 83% of them detected once, and approximately 0.25% sits in the top ten. Sequencing was carried out using PBMCs. These TCRs come from a boy aged 10-17 years in good health and CMV-seronegative.

This clone was recorded once. The genes are TRBV6-5 and TRBJ2-7, with D perhaps matching TRBD2 (6 bases). The germline V and J ends were trimmed by 2 bases and 1 base, with 9 bases remaining between them. The CDR3 length is 14 residues. CDR1 is MNHEY and CDR2 is SVGAGI in the germline V gene. The CDR3 DNA reads as TGTGCCAGCAGTTACGCGGGACGGTCCTACGAGCAGTACTTC. It yields the protein CASSYAGRSYEQYF.

The V gene is TRBV27, the J gene TRBJ2-1; 8 positions match TRBD2. Trimming cost V 2 bases and J 6 bases; bases outside gene matches: 9. This CDR3 region has 16 residues. CDR1 MNHEY and CDR2 SMNVEV come from the germline V gene (reference sequence). The DNA for the CDR3 is TGTGCCAGCAGTTTAAACCGGCTAGCGGGCAGCAATGAGCAGTTCTTC. It is translated as CASSLNRLAGSNEQFF.

The rearrangement joins TRBV9 to TRBJ2-1; D not resolved. V lost 4 bases to trimming and J lost 7 bases, with 12 bases between them. CDR1 is SGDLS, CDR2 YYNGEE, per germline. The CDR3 spans 13 residues. The CDR3 region is CASSPPGRNEQFF. In DNA form, the CDR3 reads TGTGCCAGCAGCCCCCCGGGTCGAAATGAGCAGTTCTTC.

This clone was observed a handful of times. The gene calls are TRBV6-5 and TRBJ2-7; possible D gene TRBD1, 6 bases. Trimming removed 4 bases at V and 2 bases at J, with 9 bases between. Germline-derived CDR1 and CDR2 are MNHEY and SVGAGI. The CDR3 has 13 amino acids. This CDR3 reads CASSSGHTYEQYF. CDR3 DNA sequence: TGTGCCAGCAGTTCGGGACACACCTACGAGCAGTACTTC.

A few counts support this clone. This chain links TRBV4-2 with TRBJ2-1; 14 bases align to TRBD2. The CDR3 totals 18 residues. Unmatched junction bases numbered 13, after V lost 4 bases and J lost 8 bases. CDR1 and CDR2 from the germline V gene are LGHNA and YNFKEQ. The DNA of the CDR3 is TGTGCCAGCAGCCGGGGGAGACTAGCGGGAGGGCCATTGTATGAGCAGTTCTTC. Amino acid sequence: CASSRGRLAGGPLYEQFF.

The V call is TRBV19, the J call TRBJ1-2; the match to TRBD1 covers 12 bases. CDR1 is LNHDA, CDR2 SQIVND, per germline (reference sequence). J was trimmed by 8 bases and V by 6 bases; bases with no gene match: 13. CDR3 length equals 16 residues. CDR3 residues: CASRPRGTGGMQGYTF. The CDR3 nucleotides read TGTGCCAGTAGACCCCGCGGGACAGGGGGCATGCAGGGCTACACCTTC.

The J gene is TRBJ2-7, the V gene TRBV5-6; perhaps TRBD2 as D (5 bases). Looked up from germline, CDR1 is SGHDT and CDR2 is YYEEEE. The CDR3 loop spans 17 amino acids. The V gene lost 4 bases and the J gene lost 6 bases, with 26 bases spanning the gap. Here the CDR3 DNA reads TGTGCCAGCAGCCCCGAAATGACGAGGGAATTCCTGTCCGAGCAGTACTTC. Translated: CASSPEMTREFLSEQYF. The full variable domain, with the rest looked up from reference TRBV5-6 and TRBJ2-7, is DAGVTQSPTHLIKTRGQQVTLRCSPKSGHDTVSWYQQALGQGPQFIFQYYEEEERQRGNFPDRFSGHQFPNYSSELNVNALLLGDSALYLCASSPEMTREFLSEQYFGPGTRLTVT.

The J gene is TRBJ1-3, the V gene TRBV19; D unresolved. Trimming cost V 10 bases and J 2 bases, with 15 bases left between them. CDR1 LNHDA and CDR2 SQIVND come from the germline V gene (reference sequence). This CDR3 is built from 14 residues. CDR3 nucleotide sequence: TGTGCCACCAGTGGCGGGAGGCCTGGAAACACCATATATTTT. Translated, it gives CATSGGRPGNTIYF.

This clone has only one observation. This rearrangement joins TRBV11-2 to TRBJ1-5; 8 bases agree with TRBD1. The CDR3 has 15 residues. CDR1 is SGHAT, CDR2 FQNNGV, per germline. The V gene end was trimmed by 1 base and the J gene end by 7 bases; junction bases not matched to a gene: 6. The DNA for the CDR3 is TGTGCCAGCAGCTTAGGGACAGGGATTGTCCAGCCCCAGCATTTT. As protein: CASSLGTGIVQPQHF.

V and J are TRBV6-6 and TRBJ2-4; 9 bases fit TRBD2. The CDR3 covers 14 residues. Germline V CDR1 and CDR2: MNHNY, SVGAGI (reference sequence). The trim removed 7 bases at V and 6 bases at J, leaving 7 bases unmatched. The CDR3 loop is CASTAGGWGNIQYF. The CDR3 region has the DNA TGTGCCAGCACCGCGGGAGGGTGGGGAAACATTCAGTACTTC.

This clone has just one count. The chain carries TRBV18 and TRBJ2-1, with TRBD1 as a possible D gene (6 bases). CDR1 is KGHSH and CDR2 is LQKENI in the germline V gene. CDR3 length: 15 amino acids. Between the trimmed V and J ends, which lost 3 bases and 0 bases, there was a span of 9 bases. The CDR3 region is CASSPLGGSYNEQFF. The CDR3, as DNA: TGTGCCAGCTCACCTCTAGGGGGCTCCTACAATGAGCAGTTCTTC.

This clone has only one observation. V gene TRBV30 combines with J gene TRBJ1-5; TRBD1 might be the D (6 bases). CDR3 length: 12 residues. Germline V gene lookup returns CDR1 GTSNPN and CDR2 SVGIG (reference sequence). V was pared by 4 bases and J by 4 bases, with 8 bases between. CDR3 sequence (DNA): TGTGCCTGGACTAGGGGGAATCAGCCCCAGCATTTT. It yields the protein CAWTRGNQPQHF.

The V call is TRBV2, the J call TRBJ1-2, with no clear D. The CDR3 runs to 12 residues. Germline-derived CDR1 and CDR2 are SNHLY and FYNNEI. Trimming stripped 10 bases from V and 7 bases from J, with 16 bases between. The CDR3 is CATLGRAGGYTF. The CDR3 nucleotides read TGTGCCACCCTAGGAAGGGCGGGTGGCTACACCTTC.

This rearrangement joins TRBV7-2 to TRBJ1-4; maybe TRBD1 (6 bases). The CDR3 contains 15 residues. Germline V gene data show CDR1 as SGHTA and CDR2 as FQGNSA. Trimming cost V 3 bases and J 6 bases, with 14 bases left between them. CDR3 amino acids: CASSFGDMRYEKLFF. DNA for the CDR3: TGTGCCAGCAGCTTTGGGGACATGAGATATGAAAAACTGTTTTTT.

The J gene is TRBJ2-5, the V gene TRBV7-9; 9 bases line up with TRBD1. Losses at the gene ends were 4 bases for V and 7 bases for J; bases not matched to a gene: 16. This CDR3 is 17 amino acids long. From germline, CDR1 is SEHNR and CDR2 FQNEAQ (reference sequence). In nucleotides, the CDR3 is TGTGCCAGCAGCTCCATATTACAGGGGGCGGGGGATTGGACCCAGTACTTC. It translates to CASSSILQGAGDWTQYF. Full variable domain (rest looked up from reference TRBV7-9 and TRBJ2-5): DTGVSQNPRHKITKRGQNVTFRCDPISEHNRLYWYRQTLGQGPEFLTYFQNEAQLEKSRLLSDRFSAERPKGSFSTLEIQRTEQGDSAMYLCASSSILQGAGDWTQYFGPGTRLLVL.

V gene TRBV11-2 combines with J gene TRBJ1-6; D is undetermined. The CDR3 extends over 13 amino acids. V was cut by 5 bases and J by 5 bases, with 7 bases left in between. The germline CDR1 and CDR2 sequences are SGHAT and FQNNGV. CDR3 DNA: TGTGCCAGCAGCCCCGCGGATAATTCACCCCTCCACTTT. Translating gives CASSPADNSPLHF.

The V and J genes are TRBV5-1 and TRBJ2-2; 8 bases match TRBD2. The CDR3 loop spans 18 amino acids. Per germline, CDR1 SGHRS and CDR2 YFSETQ. Trimming at V came to 0 bases and at J to 4 bases, leaving 11 bases not matched to a gene. The CDR3 region has the DNA TGCGCCAGCAGCTTGGTCTCCCCGGGAGGGCCCGGCACCGGGGAGCTGTTTTTT. Translating it yields CASSLVSPGGPGTGELFF.

J is TRBJ2-4 and V is TRBV11-2; possible D gene TRBD2, 5 bases. The CDR3 is 15 residues long. V was pared by 5 bases and J by 2 bases, with 13 bases between. CDR1 and CDR2 (germline): SGHAT, FQNNGV. CDR3 DNA sequence: TGTGCCAGCAGCCCAAGCTCGGGGACCAAAAACATTCAGTACTTC. Its translation is CASSPSSGTKNIQYF.

The V call is TRBV30, the J call TRBJ2-5; 7 bases map to TRBD2. J lost 5 bases, V lost 0 bases, and 3 bases had no gene match. CDR3 length: 13 residues. In germline, CDR1 is GTSNPN, CDR2 SVGIG (reference sequence). The CDR3 spells CAWSVIGRETQYF. DNA of the CDR3: TGTGCCTGGAGTGTAATCGGGAGGGAGACCCAGTACTTC.

This chain connects TRBV6-1 to TRBJ2-2, with 7 positions matching TRBD2. CDR1 is MNHNS and CDR2 is SASEGT in the germline V gene. The CDR3 is 18 amino acids. V lost 2 bases, J lost 0 bases, and 9 bases stayed unmatched. CDR3 sequence: CASSELSGLGSNTGELFF. The DNA for the CDR3 is TGTGCCAGCAGTGAACTGTCAGGACTAGGATCGAACACCGGGGAGCTGTTTTTT.

V usage is TRBV13 and J usage is TRBJ1-6; D unresolved. Trimming pared 3 bases from V and 9 bases from J, leaving 6 bases between. In germline, CDR1 is PRHDT, CDR2 FYEKMQ (reference sequence). The CDR3 extends over 12 amino acids. In nucleotides, the CDR3 is TGTGCCAGCAGCTTGTGGAGTTCACCCCTCCACTTT. This sequence encodes CASSLWSSPLHF.

This clone was counted only a few times. The chain recombines TRBV6-6 with TRBJ1-1; possibly TRBD1 for D (5 bases). Trimming removed 4 bases at V and 6 bases at J, with 18 bases between. CDR3 length: 15 amino acids. The germline V gene encodes CDR1 MNHNY and CDR2 SVGAGI (reference sequence). As DNA, the CDR3 is TGTGCCAGCAGTTGGGGGGTAGGGGTAATGGCTGAAGCTTTCTTT. Translating it yields CASSWGVGVMAEAFF.

The CDR3 bases are TGTGCCAGCAGTTACGTCGGGAAAGCTTTCTTT. Protein sequence: CASSYVGKAFF. This chain joins TRBV6-5 and TRBJ1-1; D remains unclear. The CDR3 loop spans 11 amino acids. Trimming took 2 bases from V and 9 from J, leaving 7 bases between them. Germline CDR1 MNHEY, CDR2 SVGAGI.

The CDR3, as DNA: TGTGCCAGCCGTGGGACAGCTTATGAAGCTTTCTTT. Translating gives CASRGTAYEAFF. The chain has TRBV6-6 and TRBJ1-1, with 7 bases matching TRBD1. The ends lost 8 bases at V and 7 bases at J; junction bases unmatched: 7. The CDR3 spans 12 residues. The germline V gene has CDR1 MNHNY and CDR2 SVGAGI (reference sequence).

V gene TRBV7-6 combines with J gene TRBJ1-1; D not certain. Germline V gene lookup returns CDR1 SGHVS and CDR2 FNYEAQ. V lost 0 bases, J lost 0 bases, and 8 bases lay in between. The CDR3 consists of 15 residues. CDR3 nucleotides: TGTGCCAGCAGCTTAGCGGTCGAGATGAACACTGAAGCTTTCTTT. Its translation: CASSLAVEMNTEAFF.

The DNA of the CDR3 is TGTGCCTGGAGCGCAGGGAACGGGCATAGCAATCAGCCCCAGCATTTT. Protein sequence: CAWSAGNGHSNQPQHF. The J gene is TRBJ1-5, the V gene TRBV30; D is possibly TRBD1 (5 bases). This CDR3 has 16 residues. The germline V and J ends were trimmed by 3 bases and 0 bases, with 15 bases remaining between them. Germline V gene lookup returns CDR1 GTSNPN and CDR2 SVGIG (reference sequence).

This clone is a singleton in its sample. The rearrangement uses TRBV9 and TRBJ1-3, with D possibly being TRBD1 (5 bases). CDR1 SGDLS and CDR2 YYNGEE come from the germline V gene. CDR3 length: 15 amino acids. Deletions cut 0 bases from V and 4 bases from J, with 11 bases between. The CDR3 DNA sequence: TGTGCCAGCAGCGTAGAGCCCAGGGCCGGAAACACCATATATTTT. It yields the protein CASSVEPRAGNTIYF.